The subject of this entry is one T cell receptor beta chain. Looked up from germline, CDR1 is GTSNPN and CDR2 is SVGIG (reference sequence). V lost 6 bases and J 0 bases, leaving 12 bases between the germline ends. There are 15 residues in the CDR3. This specimen comes from a study of blood T cell repertoires in COVID-19. Clones were sequenced by immunoSEQ multiplex PCR, and TCRdb holds only the in-frame ones, with some missing. The sample records around 300,000 clones, 88% being singletons. Two negative PCRs, clearance, or symptom resolution were required of recovered Cohort 3 donors. Sequenced material: PBMCs or T cells enriched from blood (not recorded which). The sequence came from a woman aged 45-59 years who had recovered from COVID-19. The chain couples TRBV30 to TRBJ1-6; D possibly corresponds to TRBD1 (6 bases). The CDR3 sequence: CACATGSSYNSPLHF. The CDR3 region has the DNA TGTGCCTGCGCGACAGGTAGCTCCTATAATTCACCCCTCCACTTT.